This T cell receptor (beta chain) derives from a study of regulatory T cells in long-lasting Graves disease. Documented time point: newly diagnosed GD, antithyroid drugs for less than 3 months. The TCR library was prepared using RNA isolated from PBMCs. Germline V gene lookup returns CDR1 MNHEY and CDR2 SVGEGT. Trimming took 1 base from V and 2 from J; bases not matched to a gene: 17. There are 19 residues in the CDR3. Combining iRepertoire HTBI primers with Arm-PCR of CDR3 regions, the authors built TCR beta libraries. Authors' processing steps: From all samples, identification returned 12 to 15 TRBJ and about 60 TRBV segments. TCRdb re-called the multiplex PCR reads through MiXCR, storing one row per CDR3 protein. TCRdb's processing, not the authors', yielded these V and J calls. Of about 370,000 distinct CDR3 sequences listed, 15% to 18% are singletons.

The chain combines TRBV6-2 or TRBV6-3 with TRBJ2-7; 7 nucleotides agree with TRBD2. The clonotype comes from a female donor with Graves disease. The sample was peripheral blood mononuclear cells (PBMCs), taken at new diagnosis, from a patient treated with antithyroid drugs. Written as DNA, the CDR3 is TGTGCCAGCAGTTACTGGATTGGCGCGGGAGTTCTTAAGGCCTACGAGCAGTACTTC. As protein: CASSYWIGAGVLKAYEQYF.